This T cell receptor (beta chain) originates from a study of a mutant IDH1 vaccine in newly diagnosed glioma. Study context: Treated patients showed a male proportion of approximately 62%, a female proportion of around 38%, and a mean age of 40.4 years. Radiotherapy, temozolomide, or both had been given previously, and both were given to most.

Time point described: week 35, safety follow-up. With topical imiquimod, each dose of the vaccine consisted of 300 ug of mutant IDH1 20-mer peptide. Each astrocytoma in the donors was new, WHO grade 3 or 4, IDH1-mutant and ATRX-lost. The V gene's germline CDR1 is SGHNT and CDR2 YYREEE (reference sequence). The CDR3 runs to 15 residues. V shed 4 bases, J shed 5 bases, and the junction held 9 bases outside the gene matches. A remark on this clone: Its matching antigen is unknown.

Assay: immunoSEQ multiplex PCR; the TCRdb copy retains only in-frame clones and omits some. The table lists under 60,000 clones, around 78% of them singletons. The chain has TRBV5-4 and TRBJ1-1, with TRBD1 matching over 9 bases. This receptor was taken from a man in his forties with glioma. The specimen comprised PBMCs, sampled from a glioma patient whose treatment included an IDH1 peptide vaccine. The CDR3 sequence is CASSIRDREATEAFF. Here the CDR3 DNA reads TGTGCCAGCAGCATCCGGGACAGGGAGGCTACTGAAGCTTTCTTT.